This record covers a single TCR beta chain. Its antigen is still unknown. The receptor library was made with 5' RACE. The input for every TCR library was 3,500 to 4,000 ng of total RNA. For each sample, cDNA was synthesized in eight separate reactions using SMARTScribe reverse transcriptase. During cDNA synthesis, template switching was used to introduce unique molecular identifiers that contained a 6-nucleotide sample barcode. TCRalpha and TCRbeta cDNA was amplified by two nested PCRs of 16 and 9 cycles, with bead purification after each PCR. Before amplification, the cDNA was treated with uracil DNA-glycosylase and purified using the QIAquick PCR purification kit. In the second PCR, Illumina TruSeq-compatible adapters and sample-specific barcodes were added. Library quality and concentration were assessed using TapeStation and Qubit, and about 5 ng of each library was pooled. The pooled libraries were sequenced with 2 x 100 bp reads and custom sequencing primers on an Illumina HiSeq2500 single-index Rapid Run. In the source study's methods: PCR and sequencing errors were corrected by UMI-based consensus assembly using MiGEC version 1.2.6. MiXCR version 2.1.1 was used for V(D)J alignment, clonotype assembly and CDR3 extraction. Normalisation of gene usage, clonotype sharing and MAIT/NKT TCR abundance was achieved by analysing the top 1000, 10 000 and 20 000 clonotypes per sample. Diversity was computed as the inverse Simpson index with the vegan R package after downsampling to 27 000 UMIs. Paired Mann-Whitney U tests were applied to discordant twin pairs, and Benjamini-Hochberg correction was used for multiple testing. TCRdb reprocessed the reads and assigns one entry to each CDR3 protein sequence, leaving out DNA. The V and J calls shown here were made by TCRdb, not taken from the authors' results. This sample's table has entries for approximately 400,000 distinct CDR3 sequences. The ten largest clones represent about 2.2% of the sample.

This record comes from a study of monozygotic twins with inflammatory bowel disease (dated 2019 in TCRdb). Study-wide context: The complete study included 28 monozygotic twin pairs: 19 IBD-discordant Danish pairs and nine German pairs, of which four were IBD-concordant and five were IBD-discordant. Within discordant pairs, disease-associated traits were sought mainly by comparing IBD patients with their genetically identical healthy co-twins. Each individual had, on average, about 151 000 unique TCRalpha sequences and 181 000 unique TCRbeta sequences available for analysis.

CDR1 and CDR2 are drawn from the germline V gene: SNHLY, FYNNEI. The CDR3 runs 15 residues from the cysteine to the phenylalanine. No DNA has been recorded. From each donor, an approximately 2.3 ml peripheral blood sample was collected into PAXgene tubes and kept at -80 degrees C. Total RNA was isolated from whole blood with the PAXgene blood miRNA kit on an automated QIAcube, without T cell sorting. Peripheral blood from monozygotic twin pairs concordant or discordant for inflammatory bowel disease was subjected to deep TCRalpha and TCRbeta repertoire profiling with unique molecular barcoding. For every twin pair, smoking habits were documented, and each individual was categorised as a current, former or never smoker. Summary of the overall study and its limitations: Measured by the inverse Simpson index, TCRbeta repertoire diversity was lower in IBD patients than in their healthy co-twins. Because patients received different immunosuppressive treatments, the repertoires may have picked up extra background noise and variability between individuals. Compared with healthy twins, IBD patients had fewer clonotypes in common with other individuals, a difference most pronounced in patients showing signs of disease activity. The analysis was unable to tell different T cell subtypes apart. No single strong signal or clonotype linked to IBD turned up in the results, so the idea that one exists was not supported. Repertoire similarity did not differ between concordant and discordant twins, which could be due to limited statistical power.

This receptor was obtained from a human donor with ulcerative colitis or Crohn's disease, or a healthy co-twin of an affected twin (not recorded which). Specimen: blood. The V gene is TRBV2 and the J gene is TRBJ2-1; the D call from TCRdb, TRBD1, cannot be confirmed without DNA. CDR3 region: CASSEAQAGNQGQFF.